Presented here are 22 T cell receptor beta chains from one specimen sequenced in a study of T cells after yellow fever vaccination. A single record per CDR3 protein comes from TCRdb applying MiXCR to the 5' RACE reads. The sample has some 240,000 distinct CDR3 sequences; roughly 5.2% are singletons. The sequencing here drew on CD4+ T cells sorted from PBMCs, taken on the day of the yellow fever booster vaccination. The receptors here all came from a man between 18 and 29 years old who received the YFV17D yellow fever vaccine.

This clonotype was seen repeatedly, ten times or more. The rearrangement joins TRBV12-3 or TRBV12-4 to TRBJ1-1; D is ambiguous. Between the trimmed V and J ends, which lost 6 bases and 3 bases, there was a span of 11 bases. The CDR3 is 13 amino acids. The CDR3 is CASRLRLHTEAFF. The CDR3 bases are TGTGCCAGCAGGTTGAGGCTGCACACTGAAGCTTTCTTT.

In this sample, this clonotype turned up a few times. V usage is TRBV10-3 and J usage is TRBJ2-5; the D gene is possibly TRBD2 (5 bases). Germline loops: CDR1 ENHRY, CDR2 SYGVKD. The CDR3 spans 17 residues. Trimming stripped 0 bases from V and 1 base from J, with 15 bases between. CDR3 in DNA: TGTGCCATCAGTGAGTCACCCCGCTTCGAGGGCCAAGAGACCCAGTACTTC. Its translation: CAISESPRFEGQETQYF.

This clonotype was detected ten times or more. This chain connects TRBV27 to TRBJ1-2, with D tentatively TRBD1 (6 bases). Germline V gene data show CDR1 as MNHEY and CDR2 as SMNVEV (reference sequence). CDR3 length equals 14 residues. Between the trimmed V and J ends, which lost 6 bases and 5 bases, there was a span of 16 bases. CDR3 sequence: CASRPPGGRYGYTF. DNA of the CDR3: TGTGCCAGCAGGCCCCCCGGGGGCAGGTATGGCTACACCTTC.

This clonotype was detected only a few times. This chain connects TRBV6-5 to TRBJ2-3; D not certain. This CDR3 region has 16 residues. Germline CDR1 reads MNHEY; CDR2 reads SVGAGI. The V and J ends lost 7 bases and 2 bases respectively, with 19 bases between them. The CDR3 region has the DNA TGTGCCAGCAATAAGATGCGATCGTCGGACACAGATACGCAGTATTTT. Translation: CASNKMRSSDTDTQYF.

A few counts support this clonotype. The chain has TRBV7-2 and TRBJ2-7; 15 nucleotides match TRBD2. The CDR3 is made up of 19 amino acids. Looked up from germline, CDR1 is SGHTA and CDR2 is FQGNSA. V lost 1 base to trimming and J lost 2 bases; unmatched junction nucleotides: 9. In DNA, the CDR3 is TGTGCCAGCAGCTTAGAGGTGGGGACTAGCGGGGGGACCCCCTACGAGCAGTACTTC. This codes for CASSLEVGTSGGTPYEQYF.

The chain is built from TRBV29-1 and TRBJ1-1; 8 nucleotides match TRBD1. Looked up from germline, CDR1 is SQVTM and CDR2 is ANQGSEA. The CDR3 length is 13 residues. The ends lost 7 bases at V and 6 bases at J; junction bases unmatched: 10. The CDR3 DNA is TGCAGCGCCGTGGGGCAGGGGGCAGCTGAAGCTTTCTTT. Translating it yields CSAVGQGAAEAFF.

This clonotype was observed a handful of times. This sequence joins TRBV7-9 and TRBJ1-2; the D is unclear. V lost 5 bases to trimming and J lost 0 bases, with 7 bases between them. Germline CDR1 is SEHNR and CDR2 is FQNEAQ (reference sequence). This CDR3 contains 13 residues. The CDR3 bases are TGTGCCAGCAGCGACCGCACTAACTATGGCTACACCTTC. This gives the protein CASSDRTNYGYTF.

This clonotype was observed at least ten times. The chain links TRBV20-1 to TRBJ2-4; D assignment may be TRBD1 or TRBD2 (5 bases each). The CDR3 consists of 16 residues. The V end was cut by 6 bases, the J end by 0 bases, with 18 bases between. The germline CDR1 and CDR2 sequences are DFQATT and SNEGSKA (reference sequence). Here the CDR3 reads CSAQRGRGTAKNIQYF. The CDR3 DNA reads as TGCAGTGCCCAAAGGGGACGGGGCACAGCCAAAAACATTCAGTACTTC.

This clonotype was recorded a few times. The chain uses TRBV5-1 and TRBJ2-3; 10 nucleotides match TRBD1. The length of the CDR3 is 15 residues. From germline, CDR1 is SGHRS and CDR2 YFSETQ. The V and J ends lost 3 bases and 4 bases, in that order; junction bases with no gene match: 5. This chain's CDR3 is CASSYTGTGADTQYF. The DNA of the CDR3 is TGCGCCAGCAGCTACACCGGGACAGGGGCAGATACGCAGTATTTT.

The chain has TRBV10-3 and TRBJ2-7; D tentatively fits TRBD1 or TRBD2 (6 bases each). This CDR3 is built from 14 residues. Germline loops: CDR1 ENHRY, CDR2 SYGVKD. V lost 4 bases to trimming and J lost 2 bases, with 12 bases between them. This CDR3 reads CAISGRGRAYEQYF. CDR3 nucleotide sequence: TGTGCCATCAGTGGCCGGGGGCGAGCCTACGAGCAGTACTTC.

The table lists this clonotype with many counts. This chain joins TRBV6-5 and TRBJ2-3; 8 nucleotides match TRBD2. The CDR3 contains 13 residues. The V and J ends lost 8 bases and 6 bases, in that order; junction bases with no gene match: 7. The germline CDR1 and CDR2 sequences are MNHEY and SVGAGI. The CDR3 DNA reads TGTGCCAGCTTCGGGCGGGGGGCCGATACGCAGTATTTT. The encoded protein is CASFGRGADTQYF.

V and J are TRBV28 and TRBJ2-4, with a possible D match to TRBD1 (5 bases). The CDR3 has 17 amino acids. The germline V and J ends were trimmed by 3 bases and 0 bases, with 15 bases remaining between them. Germline V gives CDR1 MDHEN, CDR2 SYDVKM. The CDR3: CASSLAGQTLAKNIQYF. The CDR3 coding sequence is TGTGCCAGCAGTTTGGCAGGGCAGACACTAGCCAAAAACATTCAGTACTTC.

This clonotype was detected ten times or more. J is TRBJ2-3 and V is TRBV5-1; D might be TRBD1 (6 bases). The ends were cut back, 0 bases at V and 2 bases at J, with 7 bases in the middle. The germline V gene encodes CDR1 SGHRS and CDR2 YFSETQ. The CDR3 extends over 14 amino acids. The CDR3 bases are TGCGCCAGCAGCTTGGGGGGGCCCACAGATACGCAGTATTTT. Encoded protein: CASSLGGPTDTQYF.

There are many counts of this clonotype. The chain uses TRBV18 and TRBJ2-7; 8 bases match TRBD1. With V trimmed by 3 bases and J by 2 bases, 3 bases remained unmatched. The V gene's germline CDR1 is KGHSH and CDR2 LQKENI. The CDR3 runs to 14 residues. CDR3 in DNA: TGTGCCAGCTCACCGGGACAGGCCGCCTACGAGCAGTACTTC. Amino acid sequence: CASSPGQAAYEQYF.

This chain links TRBV3-1 with TRBJ2-7, with D perhaps TRBD1 or TRBD2 (6 bases each). Germline V gene data show CDR1 as LGHDT and CDR2 as YNNKEL (reference sequence). CDR3 length equals 16 residues. Trimming stripped 0 bases from V and 0 bases from J, with 12 bases between. CDR3 coding DNA: TGTGCCAGCAGCCAAGATGAAGGGGGGTGCTCCTACGAGCAGTACGTC. Translation gives CASSQDEGGCSYEQYV.

In this sample, this clonotype turned up many times. The rearrangement joins TRBV7-3 to TRBJ2-1; D not certain. In germline, CDR1 is SGHTA, CDR2 FQGTGA. Trimming took 4 bases from V and 0 from J, leaving 13 bases between them. CDR3 length: 16 amino acids. CDR3 in DNA: TGTGCCAGCAGCTATTCCCCGGAGAGCTCCTACAATGAGCAGTTCTTC. This codes for CASSYSPESSYNEQFF.

This clonotype was seen more than once but under ten times. The V gene is TRBV28, the J gene TRBJ2-2; D uncertain. Germline lookup yields CDR1 MDHEN and CDR2 SYDVKM. The V and J ends lost 6 bases and 2 bases respectively, with 13 bases between them. There are 15 residues in the CDR3. CDR3 residues: CASSPAAINTGELFF. Written as DNA, the CDR3 is TGTGCCAGCAGCCCGGCGGCGATTAACACCGGGGAGCTGTTTTTT.

The chain joins TRBV28 to TRBJ2-5; maybe TRBD2 (5 bases). The CDR3 runs 15 residues. V lost 2 bases and J 5 bases, leaving 15 bases between the germline ends. Germline V gene lookup returns CDR1 MDHEN and CDR2 SYDVKM. In nucleotides, the CDR3 is TGTGCCAGCAGTTTAGGCGGAGGAGAGTCGGAGACCCAGTACTTC. It yields the protein CASSLGGGESETQYF.

The chain employs TRBV7-3 and TRBJ2-3; D gene ambiguous. Trimming pared 6 bases from V and 4 bases from J, leaving 17 bases between. The CDR3 runs to 15 residues. From germline, CDR1 is SGHTA and CDR2 FQGTGA. The CDR3 bases are TGTGCCAGCAGAAAGGGCGGCGGTGGGGCAGATACGCAGTATTTT. Amino acid sequence: CASRKGGGGADTQYF.

This clonotype appeared a few times. The chain carries TRBV7-2 and TRBJ2-5; D might be TRBD2 (6 bases). Germline V gene sequence: CDR1 SGHTA, CDR2 FQGNSA. The ends were cut back, 8 bases at V and 5 bases at J, with 12 bases in the middle. The CDR3 has 12 amino acids. As DNA, the CDR3 is TGTGCCAGCGTCGGGGGAGGCGAGACCCAGTACTTC. Translated: CASVGGGETQYF. The whole variable domain, filled in from reference TRBV7-2 and TRBJ2-5, reads GAGVSQSPSNKVTEKGKDVELRCDPISGHTALYWYRQSLGQGLEFLIYFQGNSAPDKSGLPSDRFSAERTGGSVSTLTIQRTQQEDSAVYLCASVGGGETQYFGPGTRLLVL.

The V and J genes are TRBV29-1 and TRBJ2-1; no clear D. Germline-derived CDR1 and CDR2 are SQVTM and ANQGSEA. This CDR3 is 13 amino acids long. V lost 4 bases, J lost 3 bases, and 10 bases lay in between. The CDR3 nucleotides read TGCAGCGTTGGAGGAGCAGACTACAATGAGCAGTTCTTC. Translated: CSVGGADYNEQFF.

This clonotype was observed at least ten times. The chain recombines TRBV18 with TRBJ2-7; weak D call: TRBD2 (6 bases). V was trimmed by 2 bases and J by 3 bases, leaving 8 bases between them. The CDR3 is 13 residues long. CDR1 and CDR2 from the germline V gene are KGHSH and LQKENI. CDR3 nucleotide sequence: TGTGCCAGCTCACCATCCGGGGGCTACGAGCAGTACTTC. It codes for CASSPSGGYEQYF.